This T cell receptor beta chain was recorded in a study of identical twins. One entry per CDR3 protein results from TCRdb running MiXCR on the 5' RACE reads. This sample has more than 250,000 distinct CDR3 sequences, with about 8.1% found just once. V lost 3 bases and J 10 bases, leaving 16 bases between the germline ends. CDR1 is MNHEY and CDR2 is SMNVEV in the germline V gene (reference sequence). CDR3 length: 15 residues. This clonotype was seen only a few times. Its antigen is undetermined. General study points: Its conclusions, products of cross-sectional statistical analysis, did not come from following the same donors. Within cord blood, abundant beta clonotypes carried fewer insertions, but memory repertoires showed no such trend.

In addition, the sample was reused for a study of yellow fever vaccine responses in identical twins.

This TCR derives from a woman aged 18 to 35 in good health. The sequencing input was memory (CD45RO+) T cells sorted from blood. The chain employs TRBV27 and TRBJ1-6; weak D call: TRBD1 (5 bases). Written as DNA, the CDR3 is TGTGCCAGCAGTTTTTGGCCCGTTTGGGACTCACCCCTCCACTTT. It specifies CASSFWPVWDSPLHF.